The present T cell receptor beta chain was sequenced within a study of T cell repertoires in cytomegalovirus infection. About the research overall: Through public TCR beta signatures, both CMV infection and matching HLA type were indicated. Regarding the study as a whole: Ex vivo responses were dominated by HLA-C-restricted CMV-specific TCR beta clonotypes.

The germline gives CDR1 SGHVT, CDR2 SQSDAQ. With V trimmed by 5 bases and J by 4 bases, 6 bases remained unmatched. The CDR3 sequence is 15 residues long. TCRdb redid the calling of the reads with MiXCR, one entry per CDR3 protein. The sample lists around 71,000 distinct CDR3 sequences; 40% were seen once. A remark on this clonotype: No antigen is known for it.

Material: CD8+ T cells from cultured PBMCs, obtained from culture after CMV antigen stimulation. The sequence was collected from a human donor in good health (CMV status not recorded). Some clones in this sample may be carry-over from other donors' samples. This chain connects TRBV7-4 to TRBJ2-1; 9 nucleotides agree with TRBD2. The CDR3 is CASSPPSGEYNEQFF. CDR3 bases: TGTGCCAGCAGCCCCCCTAGCGGGGAATACAATGAGCAGTTCTTC. Variable domain in full (rest from reference TRBV7-4 and TRBJ2-1): GAGVSQSPRYKVAKRGRDVALRCDSISGHVTLYWYRQTLGQGSEVLTYSQSDAQRDKSGRPSGRFSAERPERSVSTLKIQRTEQGDSAVYLCASSPPSGEYNEQFFGPGTRLTVL.